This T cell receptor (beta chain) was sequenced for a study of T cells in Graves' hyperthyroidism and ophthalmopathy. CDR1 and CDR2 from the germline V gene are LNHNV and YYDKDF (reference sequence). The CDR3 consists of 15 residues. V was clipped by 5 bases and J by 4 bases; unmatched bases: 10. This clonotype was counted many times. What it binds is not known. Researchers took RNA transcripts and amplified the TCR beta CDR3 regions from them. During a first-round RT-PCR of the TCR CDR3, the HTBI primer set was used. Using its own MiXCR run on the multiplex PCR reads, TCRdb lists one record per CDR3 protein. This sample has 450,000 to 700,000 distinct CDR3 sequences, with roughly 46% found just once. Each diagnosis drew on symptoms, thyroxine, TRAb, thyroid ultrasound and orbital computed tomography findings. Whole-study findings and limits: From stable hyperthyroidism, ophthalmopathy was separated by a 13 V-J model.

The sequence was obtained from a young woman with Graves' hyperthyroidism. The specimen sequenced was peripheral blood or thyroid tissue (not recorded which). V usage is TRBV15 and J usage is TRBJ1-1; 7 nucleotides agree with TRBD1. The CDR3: CATSPADREFTEAFF. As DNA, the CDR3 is TGTGCCACCAGCCCCGCCGACAGGGAGTTCACTGAAGCTTTCTTT. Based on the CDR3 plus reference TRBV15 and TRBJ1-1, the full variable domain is DAMVIQNPRYQVTQFGKPVTLSCSQTLNHNVMYWYQQKSSQAPKLLFHYYDKDFNNEADTPDNFQSRRPNTSFCFLDIRSPGLGDTAMYLCATSPADREFTEAFFGQGTRLTVV.